This T cell receptor (beta chain) comes out of a study of cytomegalovirus exposure and HLA in healthy donors. General study results and limits: Sequencing depth across donors, presence/absence analyses assumed, was roughly uniform. According to the study, about 180 TCR beta chains were cytomegalovirus-associated. When analyzed later, a missense DCLRE1C variant was found to be linked to TCR beta V- and J-gene trimming. Published work reported that the classifier diagnosed cytomegalovirus status with high specificity and sensitivity.

This clone appeared a single time. What it recognizes is unknown. 60 Vbeta and 13 Jbeta primers were used in PCR. The data were produced by immunoSEQ multiplex PCR, yet TCRdb's version contains in-frame clones alone and is incomplete. The table has some 130,000 clones, about 71% seen once. The CDR3 has 14 residues. Deletions cut 4 bases from V and 2 bases from J, with 12 bases between. Germline assignment: CDR1 SGHNT and CDR2 YYREEE (reference sequence). The receptor was derived from a woman aged 55-69 years in good health and CMV-seropositive. The chain recombines TRBV5-4 with TRBJ1-2; D unresolved. Sequencing was carried out using PBMCs. CDR3 in DNA: TGTGCCAGCAGCCAAATGAGGGAAAACTATGGCTACACCTTC. It encodes CASSQMRENYGYTF.